This T cell receptor (beta chain) was recorded in a study of shared clonotypes between healthy human individuals (dated by TCRdb to 2019 to 2021). For the wider study: The cohort included three men and a couple of women between 18 and 49 years of age. For each donor, CD4 naive and CD4 memory were each run on three plates, CD8 naive on two plates, and CD8 memory on one plate. The study deeply sequenced blood TCR repertoires of several healthy adults to estimate repertoire size and the extent of clonotype sharing between individuals. Libraries were prepared and TCR repertoires were sequenced by different laboratories using diverse techniques, in order to increase sequencing depth and limit assay-specific biases. Leukapheresis yielded between about 0.94 and 10 billion PBMCs per donor.

V and J are truncated by 0 bases and 0 bases respectively, leaving an intervening sequence of 11 bases. The CDR3 runs 16 residues from the cysteine to the phenylalanine. Only the CDR3 portion is preserved as DNA: 48 bases, with reading frame beginning at the first base. According to the germline V gene, CDR1 reads SGHAT and CDR2 reads FQNNGV. CD8 naive samples consisted of CD45RO-negative cells that were positively selected for CCR7, yielding a CD45RA+CCR7+ population without TemRA cells. Donors were healthy HIV-negative adults with no recently reported acute infections or vaccinations. All donors were Caucasian adults living in Nashville, Tennessee, USA. Blood was obtained by leukapheresis, after which PBMCs were separated by Ficoll-Histopaque density gradient centrifugation and cryopreserved in liquid nitrogen vapor phase. Purity and quantity of every magnetically sorted T cell population were checked by analytical flow cytometry. Genomic DNA was isolated from every sorted fraction and measured by UV absorbance on a Nanodrop 2000c.

General study outcomes and caveats: Only blood was sampled, and tissue TCR repertoires likely differ from those in blood. When a few donors were compared, the shared fraction of clonotypes was about 5.2% for naive CD4, more than 3% for naive CD8, 2.3% for memory CD4, and 0.4% for memory CD8. Rarefaction of sorted-subset datasets indicated incomplete sequencing despite the large sequencing depth. Larger estimated clonotype richness was generally found for naive subsets than for memory subsets. Pairwise subsampling indicated that sequencing depth was expected to affect the degree of clonotype sharing among donors. Higher generation probabilities were observed for clonotypes shared by all four sorted-subset donors than for non-shared clonotypes. The small number of donors limited the genetic and exposure-history diversity represented.

Using the deep immunoSEQ assay, TCR CDR3 regions were amplified from genomic DNA by multiplex PCR. Extracted genomic DNA from each cell subset was distributed evenly across all wells of several immunoSEQ 96-well plates, and each plate was treated as a replicate. For sorted subsets, around 200 ng genomic DNA, equal to some 30,000 T cell genomes, was loaded into each replicate PCR. Purified libraries were quantified with a Qubit 3.0 fluorometer, sized on a Bioanalyzer 2100, and re-quantified with the KAPA Library Quantification kit. Each immunoSEQ 96-well plate was sequenced on its own single-read 150-cycle Illumina NextSeq 550 flow cell. For the original study's pipeline: Because the immunoSEQ output included only junctional sequences and no quality scores, the filtering could not be the same as the filtering used for full-length reads. Sequences were annotated with PyIR, a Python wrapper for IgBLAST v1.9, and V/J genes and CDR3 were assigned using IMGT germline references. Reads were filtered out if the reads had weak V/J assignments (E-value above 1e-6), no CDR3, stop codons, out-of-frame junctions, or ambiguous translated residues. V3J clonotypes were defined as sequences sharing the same inferred V gene, J gene, and CDR3 amino acid sequence. Percentage overlap between repertoires was computed as shared unique clonotypes divided by the size of the smaller repertoire. Repertoire richness was assessed with RTK rarefaction, the Chao1 estimator, and Recon v2.1 estimates of unobserved clonotypes. Generation probabilities were computed with OLGA for all TCRbeta clonotypes obtained by the gDNA method from a handful of donors. TCRdb holds this immuneACCESS table with in-frame rearrangements only. Some clones are missing; in checked studies, unresolved V genes explain under half, and the rest has no known cause. V, J and clone size are those of that table, while D and trimming were read from the DNA. Within this sample are fewer than 800,000 clones, with about 91% of them counted one time only. The ten largest clones represent roughly 24% of the sample.

Comment on this clone: Its antigen remains undetermined. No much larger clonotype is one base removed from it; base qualities were not supplied.

Specimen: naive CD8+ T cells sorted from blood. According to the study, the label for this sample's cell subset or site signals: CD45RA+CCR7+. The V and J segments used are TRBV11-2 and TRBJ2-5, with TRBD1 tentatively as D gene (6 bases match). This clonotype originated in a man aged 25-45 years in good health. The DNA is TGTGCCAGCAGCTTAGAAACAGGGACCTACCAAGAGACCCAGTACTTC. Translated, it gives CASSLETGTYQETQYF.